Each of the 2 T cell receptor beta chains below was sequenced from the same sample in a study of hypomethylating agent response in myelodysplastic syndrome. Clones were read by immunoSEQ multiplex PCR, and TCRdb kept only the in-frame ones, dropping some. The sample has 1,500 or so clones, 84% seen once. The sample here was bone marrow, taken before or after starting hypomethylating agent treatment for myelodysplastic syndrome (not recorded which). These receptors all come from a human donor with myelodysplastic syndrome.

The chain recombines TRBV4-1 with TRBJ2-7; either TRBD1 or TRBD2 may fit D (5 bases each). The CDR3 sequence is 13 residues long. Germline V gene data show CDR1 as MGHRA and CDR2 as YSYEKL. The V end lost 4 bases, the J end lost 7 bases, and 14 bases lay between the germline ends. The CDR3 DNA follows: TGCGCCAGCAGCCGGGACGCCCGAGGGGAGCAGTACTTC. Translation gives CASSRDARGEQYF.

The V call is TRBV5-1, the J call TRBJ2-7; 8 positions match TRBD1. The CDR3 covers 13 residues. CDR1 and CDR2 from the germline V gene are SGHRS and YFSETQ. After removal of 2 bases from V and 7 bases from J, the junction contained 5 bases not matched to a gene. DNA for the CDR3: TGCGCCAGCAGCTTCGGACAGGGAAAAGAGCAGTACTTC. It translates to CASSFGQGKEQYF. Full variable domain (remainder filled in from reference TRBV5-1 and TRBJ2-7): KAGVTQTPRYLIKTRGQQVTLSCSPISGHRSVSWYQQTPGQGLQFLFEYFSETQRNKGNFPGRFSGRQFSNSRSEMNVSTLELGDSALYLCASSFGQGKEQYFGPGTRLTVT.